This T cell receptor beta chain was recorded in a study of cytomegalovirus exposure and HLA in healthy donors. Study as a whole: Out of roughly 170 million T cells, an earlier analysis found fewer than 140 million unique TCR beta sequences in total.

Notes on this clone: Its target is unknown.

CDR1 PRHDT and CDR2 FYEKMQ come from the germline V gene (reference sequence). The CDR3 is 15 residues long. V trimming: 0 bases; J trimming: 2 bases; junction bases outside the gene matches: 1. It was with 60 Vbeta and 13 Jbeta primers that the PCR ran. The assay was immunoSEQ multiplex PCR, and TCRdb's table has in-frame clones only and misses some. In the table there are about 160,000 clones, over 65% of which are singletons. Points from the study as a whole: In a later analysis, at a false discovery rate of 0.05, about 16,000 TCR beta sequences matched HLA alleles.

The chain uses TRBV13 and TRBJ2-7, with TRBD1 matching over 10 bases. The receptor's source is a man aged 35-49 years in good health and CMV-seropositive. What was sequenced was PBMCs. The CDR3 DNA reads TGTGCCAGCAGCTTAGGGGGGACAGGGGCCTACGAGCAGTACTTC. It specifies CASSLGGTGAYEQYF.